This T cell receptor (beta chain) derives from a study of siplizumab effects on memory and regulatory T cells. Comment on this clone: The antigen remains undetermined.

CDR1 is LGHNA, CDR2 YSLEER, per germline. With 4 bases removed from V and 2 bases from J, the gap between germline ends came to 10 bases. The CDR3 totals 14 residues. Broader study findings: Mappable alloreactive CD4+ clones were on average 68.8% Treg-derived with siplizumab, around 30% in controls. Tregs proliferating in siplizumab cultures lacked confirmation of their suppressive function. Greater diversity than memory cells seemed evident in naive T cells, which also appeared to be major alloresponse contributors. Fewer alloreactive sequences mapped to unstimulated CD4+ memory cells under siplizumab.

The assay was immunoSEQ multiplex PCR, and TCRdb's table has in-frame clones only and misses some. The top ten clones hold more than 14% of a sample with some 88,000 clones, 85% to 90% of them seen once. The sample comprised CD4+ T cells sorted from blood. The receptor's source is a human donor in good health. V usage is TRBV4-3 and J usage is TRBJ2-3, with TRBD2 as a possible D gene (6 bases). The CDR3 DNA reads TGCGCCAGCAGCCTAGCGGCCTCCACAGATACGCAGTATTTT. Amino acids: CASSLAASTDTQYF.